The T cell receptor (beta chain) described here comes from a study of cytomegalovirus exposure and HLA in healthy donors. Germline trimming cut 4 bases from V and 3 bases from J; bases unmatched to any gene: 8. The germline CDR1 and CDR2 sequences are KGHSY and FQNENV. The CDR3 totals 15 residues. A multiplex PCR was run with 60 Vbeta primers and 13 Jbeta primers. Assay: immunoSEQ multiplex PCR; the TCRdb copy retains only in-frame clones and omits some. The repertoire has approximately 88,000 clones, around 77% of them found once; the top ten carry about 7%. This clonotype originated in a man aged 50-60 years in good health and CMV-seropositive. This rearrangement joins TRBV16 to TRBJ1-1, with 7 positions matching TRBD1. Sequencing was done on a sample of PBMCs. The CDR3 here is CASSPTQGSYTEAFF. The CDR3, as DNA: TGTGCCAGCAGCCCAACACAGGGGTCTTACACTGAAGCTTTCTTT.